This T cell receptor beta chain derives from a study of T cell responses to AZD1222 COVID-19 vaccine. Findings of the study overall: White British ancestry dominated among donors, who included more females, and clonal diversity was possibly underestimated. Unmutated variant regions are reportedly targeted by nearly half of spike-specific TCRs. Repertoire sampling was restricted to post-peak T cell response timepoints.

Assay: immunoSEQ multiplex PCR; the TCRdb copy retains only in-frame clones and omits some. The sample includes roughly 80,000 clones, 85% to 90% seen only once; the top ten take 1.3% to 1.5%. The germline V and J ends were trimmed by 4 bases and 5 bases, with 14 bases remaining between them. The germline V gene encodes CDR1 SGHNT and CDR2 YENEEA. The CDR3 is 15 residues long. This clone was recorded only once. Its antigen is not known. J is TRBJ2-2 and V is TRBV11-3; maybe TRBD2 (7 bases). The receptor was derived from an adult who received the AZD1222 COVID-19 vaccine. The specimen comprised peripheral blood, sampled 28 days after the second AZD1222 dose. The CDR3 loop reads CASSSGLGGTGELFF. CDR3 bases: TGTGCCAGCAGCTCCGGACTAGGGGGTACCGGGGAGCTGTTTTTT.